This T cell receptor (beta chain) was observed in a study of cytomegalovirus exposure and HLA in healthy donors. This clone was found once. Its target is not known. Study results and limitations: Trimming of TCR beta V- and J-genes showed a link, identified in a later analysis, to a missense DCLRE1C variant.

PCR amplification relied on 60 Vbeta primers (plus 13 Jbeta primers). Method: immunoSEQ multiplex PCR; TCRdb's copy keeps in-frame clones and lacks some. Among roughly 160,000 clones listed, 79% were seen once. The CDR3 is 14 residues long. V was pared by 1 base and J by 0 bases, with 7 bases between. From germline, CDR1 is LGHNA and CDR2 YNFKEQ. The chain is built from TRBV4-2 and TRBJ2-7, with D unresolved. The material sequenced was PBMCs. This receptor was obtained from a man in his forties in good health and CMV-seronegative. This CDR3 is CASSQVASSYEQYF. Here the CDR3 DNA reads TGTGCCAGCAGCCAAGTGGCTAGCTCCTACGAGCAGTACTTC.